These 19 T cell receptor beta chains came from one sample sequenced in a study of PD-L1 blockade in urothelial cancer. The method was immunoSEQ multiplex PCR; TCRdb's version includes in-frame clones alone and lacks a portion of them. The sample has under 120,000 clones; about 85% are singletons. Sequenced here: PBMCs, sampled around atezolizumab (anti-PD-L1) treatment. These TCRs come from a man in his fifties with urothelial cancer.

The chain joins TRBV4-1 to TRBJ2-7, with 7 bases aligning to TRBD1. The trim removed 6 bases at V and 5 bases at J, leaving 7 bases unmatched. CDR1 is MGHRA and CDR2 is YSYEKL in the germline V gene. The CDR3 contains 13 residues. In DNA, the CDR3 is TGCGCCAGCAGACAGGGGTTCGGCGACGAGCAGTACTTC. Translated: CASRQGFGDEQYF.

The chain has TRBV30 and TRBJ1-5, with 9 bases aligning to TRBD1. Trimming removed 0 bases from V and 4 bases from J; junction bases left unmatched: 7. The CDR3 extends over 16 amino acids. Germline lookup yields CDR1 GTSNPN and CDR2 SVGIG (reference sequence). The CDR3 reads CAWSVRVGTGNQPQHF. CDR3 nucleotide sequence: TGTGCCTGGAGTGTACGTGTGGGGACAGGGAATCAGCCCCAGCATTTT.

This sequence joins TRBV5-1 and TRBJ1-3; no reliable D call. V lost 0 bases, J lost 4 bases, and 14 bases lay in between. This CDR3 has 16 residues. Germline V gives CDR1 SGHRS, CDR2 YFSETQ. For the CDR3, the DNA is TGCGCCAGCAGCTTGGCCGGGGAAGGAGGAGGAAACACCATATATTTT. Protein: CASSLAGEGGGNTIYF.

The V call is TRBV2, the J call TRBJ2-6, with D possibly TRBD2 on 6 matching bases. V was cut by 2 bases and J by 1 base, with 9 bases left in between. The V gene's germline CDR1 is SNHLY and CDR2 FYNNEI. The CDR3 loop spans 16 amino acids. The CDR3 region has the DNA TGTGCCAGCAGTGAATTCGGGGGTTCTGGGGCCAACGTCCTGACTTTC. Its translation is CASSEFGGSGANVLTF.

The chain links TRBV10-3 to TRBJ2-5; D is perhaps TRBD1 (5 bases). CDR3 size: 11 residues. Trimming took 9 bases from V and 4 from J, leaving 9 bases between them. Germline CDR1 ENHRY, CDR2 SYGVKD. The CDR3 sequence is CAMGQGETQYF. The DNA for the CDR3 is TGTGCCATGGGTCAGGGAGAGACCCAGTACTTC.

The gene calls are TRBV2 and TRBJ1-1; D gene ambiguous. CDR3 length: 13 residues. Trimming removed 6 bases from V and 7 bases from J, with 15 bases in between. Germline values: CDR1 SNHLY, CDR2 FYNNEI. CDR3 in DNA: TGTGCCAGCAGCGAGGTCCCCGAAGGTGAAGCTTTCTTT. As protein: CASSEVPEGEAFF.

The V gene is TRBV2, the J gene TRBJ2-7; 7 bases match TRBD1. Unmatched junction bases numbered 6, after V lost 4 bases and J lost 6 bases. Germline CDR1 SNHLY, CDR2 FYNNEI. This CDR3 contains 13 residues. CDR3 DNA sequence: TGTGCCAGCAGTGTAAAGGGGGCGGGCGAGCAGTACTTC. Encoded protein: CASSVKGAGEQYF.

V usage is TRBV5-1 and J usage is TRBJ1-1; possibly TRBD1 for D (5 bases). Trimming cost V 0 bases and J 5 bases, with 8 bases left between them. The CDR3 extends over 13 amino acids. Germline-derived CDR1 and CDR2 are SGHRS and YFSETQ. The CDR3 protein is CASSLDRRTEAFF. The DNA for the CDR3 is TGCGCCAGCAGCTTGGACAGGAGAACTGAAGCTTTCTTT.

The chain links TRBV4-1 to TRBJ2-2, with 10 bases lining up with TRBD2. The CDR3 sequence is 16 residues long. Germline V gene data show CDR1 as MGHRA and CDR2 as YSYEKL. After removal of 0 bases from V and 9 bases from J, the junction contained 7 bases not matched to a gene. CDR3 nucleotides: TGCGCCAGCAGCCAAGATTTAACTAGCGGGACTAGGGAGCTGTTTTTT. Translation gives CASSQDLTSGTRELFF.

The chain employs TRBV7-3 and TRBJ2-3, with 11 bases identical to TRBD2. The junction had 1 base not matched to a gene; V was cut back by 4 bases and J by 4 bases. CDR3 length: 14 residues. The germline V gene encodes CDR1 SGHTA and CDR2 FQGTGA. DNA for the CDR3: TGTGCCAGCAGCTCACTAGCGGGAGCAGATACGCAGTATTTT. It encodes CASSSLAGADTQYF.

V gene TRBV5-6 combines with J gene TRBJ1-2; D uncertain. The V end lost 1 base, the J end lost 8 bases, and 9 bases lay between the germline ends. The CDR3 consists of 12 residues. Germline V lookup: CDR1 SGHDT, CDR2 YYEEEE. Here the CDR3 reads CASSLMRAGYTF. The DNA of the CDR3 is TGTGCCAGCAGCTTGATGAGGGCGGGCTACACCTTC.

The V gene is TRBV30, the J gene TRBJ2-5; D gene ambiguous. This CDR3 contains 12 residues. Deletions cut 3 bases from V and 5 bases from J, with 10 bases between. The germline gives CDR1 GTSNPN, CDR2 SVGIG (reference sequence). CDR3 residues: CAWRAPPETQYF. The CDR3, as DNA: TGTGCCTGGAGAGCCCCCCCGGAGACCCAGTACTTC.

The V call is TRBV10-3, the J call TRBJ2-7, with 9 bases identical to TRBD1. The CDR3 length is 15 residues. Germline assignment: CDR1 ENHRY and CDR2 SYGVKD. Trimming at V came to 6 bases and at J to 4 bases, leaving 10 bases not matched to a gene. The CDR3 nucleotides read TGTGCCATCAGGGAGGGGACAGGGAATAGTTACGAGCAGTACTTC. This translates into CAIREGTGNSYEQYF.

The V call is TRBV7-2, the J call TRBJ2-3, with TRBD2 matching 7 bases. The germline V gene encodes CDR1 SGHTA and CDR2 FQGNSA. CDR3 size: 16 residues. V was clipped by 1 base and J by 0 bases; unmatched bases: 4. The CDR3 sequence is CASSLDVSGSTDTQYF. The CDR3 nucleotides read TGTGCCAGCAGCTTAGATGTTAGCGGGAGCACAGATACGCAGTATTTT.

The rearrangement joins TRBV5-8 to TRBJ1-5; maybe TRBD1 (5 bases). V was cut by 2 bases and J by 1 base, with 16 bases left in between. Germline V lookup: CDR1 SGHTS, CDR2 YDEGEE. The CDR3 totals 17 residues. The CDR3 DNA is TGTGCCAGCAGCTTTTACAGGACCCTGGGGAGCAATCAGCCCCAGCATTTT. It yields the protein CASSFYRTLGSNQPQHF.

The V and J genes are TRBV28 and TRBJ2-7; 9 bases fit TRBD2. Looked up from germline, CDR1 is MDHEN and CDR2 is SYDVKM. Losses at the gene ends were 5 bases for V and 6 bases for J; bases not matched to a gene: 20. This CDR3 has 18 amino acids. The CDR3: CASSAGVPGLAKSSEQYF. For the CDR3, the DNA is TGTGCCAGCAGTGCAGGGGTTCCGGGACTAGCCAAGTCCAGCGAGCAGTACTTC.

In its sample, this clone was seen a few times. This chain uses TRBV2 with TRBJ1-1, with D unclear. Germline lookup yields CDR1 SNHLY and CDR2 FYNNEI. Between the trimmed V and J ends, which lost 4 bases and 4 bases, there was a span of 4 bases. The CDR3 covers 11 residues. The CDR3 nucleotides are TGTGCCAGCAGTGTTAGCACTGAAGCTTTCTTT. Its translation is CASSVSTEAFF. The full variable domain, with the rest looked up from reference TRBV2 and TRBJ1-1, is EPEVTQTPSHQVTQMGQEVILRCVPISNHLYFYWYRQILGQKVEFLVSFYNNEISEKSEIFDDQFSVERPDGSNFTLKIRSTKLEDSAMYFCASSVSTEAFFGQGTRLTVV.

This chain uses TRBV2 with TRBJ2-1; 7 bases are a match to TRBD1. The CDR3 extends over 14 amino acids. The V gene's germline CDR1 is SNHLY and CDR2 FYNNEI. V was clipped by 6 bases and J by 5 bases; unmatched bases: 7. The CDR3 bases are TGTGCCAGCAGAAGACAGGGATTGGACAATGAGCAGTTCTTC. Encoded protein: CASRRQGLDNEQFF.

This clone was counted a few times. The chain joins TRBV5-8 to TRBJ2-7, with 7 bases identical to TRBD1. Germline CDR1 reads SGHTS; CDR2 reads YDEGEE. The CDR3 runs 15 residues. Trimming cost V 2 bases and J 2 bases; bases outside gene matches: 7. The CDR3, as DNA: TGTGCCAGCAGCTTCCGGGACAGACCTCCCTACGAGCAGTACTTC. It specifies CASSFRDRPPYEQYF.